This passage covers 27 T cell receptor beta chains from one sample sequenced in a study of CXCR3-negative and CXCR3-positive naive CD8 T cells (dated by TCRdb to the late 2010s). Broader findings and caveats from the paper: TRB CDR3s from CXCR3-positive naive cells showed higher hydrophobicity (lower Kidera factor 4), lower energy, and higher strength and volume indices than CXCR3-negative naive cells.

Antigens of these TCRs are unknown. The run used a NextSeq 550. The Human TCR Profiling Kit (MiLaboratory) was used to prepare UMI-labeled 5' RACE TRB cDNA libraries. TCRdb reprocessed the reads into one record per CDR3 protein sequence, lacking DNA. This sample's table contains about 60,000 distinct CDR3 sequences. The ten largest account for under 0.55% of the sample. The sample consisted of naive CXCR3+ CD8+ T cells from blood. Read against the paper, the sample's cell subset or site label means: CD45RO-CCR7+CD27+CD95- naive CD8+ T cells expressing CXCR3 (TNR3+). The receptor source for this set is a human donor in good health. Some clones in this sample may be carry-over from other donors' samples.

This chain joins TRBV13 and TRBJ1-1; the TCRdb call, TRBD1, lacks DNA for checking. Germline CDR1 PRHDT, CDR2 FYEKMQ (reference sequence). The CDR3 contains 15 residues. CDR3 protein: CASSLVLGGLTEAFF.

The chain employs TRBV5-1 and TRBJ1-5. CDR1 SGHRS and CDR2 YFSETQ come from the germline V gene. This CDR3 contains 16 residues. The CDR3 protein is CASSLVGGGSNQPQHF.

The chain carries TRBV28 and TRBJ2-2. In germline, CDR1 is MDHEN, CDR2 SYDVKM. This CDR3 has 14 residues. CDR3 region: CASSPETNTGELFF.

The chain links TRBV14 to TRBJ2-7; no DNA is available, so the TRBD1 call from TCRdb remains unchecked. The CDR3 extends over 17 amino acids. Per the germline V gene, CDR1 is SGHDN and CDR2 is FVKESK. The CDR3: CASSQWDTGLGLEEQYF. Full variable domain (missing parts from reference TRBV14 and TRBJ2-7): EAGVTQFPSHSVIEKGQTVTLRCDPISGHDNLYWYRRVMGKEIKFLLHFVKESKQDESGMPNNRFLAERTGGTYSTLKVQPAELEDSGVYFCASSQWDTGLGLEEQYFGPGTRLTVT.

The chain links TRBV15 to TRBJ2-6. Germline V gene sequence: CDR1 LNHNV, CDR2 YYDKDF (reference sequence). The CDR3 sequence is 16 residues long. CDR3 loop: CATSSRRTSGANVLTF. The full variable domain, in which reference TRBV15 and TRBJ2-6 provide the parts outside the CDR3, is DAMVIQNPRYQVTQFGKPVTLSCSQTLNHNVMYWYQQKSSQAPKLLFHYYDKDFNNEADTPDNFQSRRPNTSFCFLDIRSPGLGDTAMYLCATSSRRTSGANVLTFGAGSRLTVL.

The rearrangement uses TRBV6-6 and TRBJ2-7; without DNA, the TCRdb call of TRBD2 cannot be checked. The CDR3 contains 17 residues. Per the germline V gene, CDR1 is MNHNY and CDR2 is SVGAGI (reference sequence). CDR3 region: CASSYARNRANSYEQYF.

This chain joins TRBV4-3 and TRBJ2-5; TCRdb's D call, TRBD2, is unchecked because there is no DNA. The germline V gene encodes CDR1 LGHNA and CDR2 YSLEER. The CDR3 has 15 amino acids. CDR3 loop: CASSQDRRAGETQYF.

V is TRBV12-3 or TRBV12-4 and J is TRBJ2-5; TCRdb's assignment of TRBD1 cannot be checked, as there is no DNA. The CDR3 is 12 residues long. This CDR3 is CASSYPGKTQYF.

The chain recombines TRBV27 with TRBJ1-4. The CDR3 sequence is 13 residues long. Germline lookup yields CDR1 MNHEY and CDR2 SMNVEV (reference sequence). CDR3 in amino acids: CASSLLADEKLFF.

The CDR3 here is CASSLVFGTLNEKLFF. The rearrangement links TRBV7-8 to TRBJ1-4; without DNA, the TCRdb call of TRBD1 cannot be checked. The length of the CDR3 is 16 residues. Germline lookup yields CDR1 SGHVS and CDR2 FQNEAQ.

The chain links TRBV15 to TRBJ2-6. The CDR3 is 14 amino acids. Germline CDR1 LNHNV, CDR2 YYDKDF (reference sequence). CDR3 sequence: CATSPLSGANVLTF.

The chain links TRBV24-1 to TRBJ2-2; TCRdb reports TRBD1, a call that lacks DNA to check it against. The CDR3 is made up of 14 amino acids. Germline CDR1 is KGHDR and CDR2 is SFDVKD. The CDR3 loop is CASEGRTNTGELFF.

The chain uses TRBV9 and TRBJ1-1. Germline V CDR1 and CDR2: SGDLS, YYNGEE. CDR3 length equals 15 residues. CDR3 loop: CASSVRPGENTEAFF.

The CDR3 region is CASSLLGQGPLGYTF. V gene TRBV27 combines with J gene TRBJ1-2; TCRdb gives TRBD1 as the D gene, but with no DNA this cannot be confirmed. Germline values: CDR1 MNHEY, CDR2 SMNVEV (reference sequence). This CDR3 is built from 15 residues.

The CDR3 here is CASSLVQGLTEKLFF. The rearrangement joins TRBV12-3 or TRBV12-4 to TRBJ1-4; TCRdb's D gene call, TRBD1, goes unchecked for lack of DNA. The CDR3 runs to 15 residues.

This sequence joins TRBV29-1 and TRBJ1-4; lacking DNA, the TRBD1 call made by TCRdb goes unchecked. The germline V gene has CDR1 SQVTM and CDR2 ANQGSEA. The CDR3 consists of 17 residues. CDR3 protein: CSVEDLGTGGVNEKLFF. The whole variable domain, filled in from reference TRBV29-1 and TRBJ1-4, reads SAVISQKPSRDICQRGTSLTIQCQVDSQVTMMFWYRQQPGQSLTLIATANQGSEATYESGFVIDKFPISRPNLTFSTLTVSNMSPEDSSIYLCSVEDLGTGGVNEKLFFGSGTQLSVL.

The chain recombines TRBV5-6 with TRBJ2-7; TCRdb lists TRBD1, though no DNA is available to test this call. The V gene's germline CDR1 is SGHDT and CDR2 YYEEEE. The CDR3 extends over 13 amino acids. The CDR3 loop is CASSLYQAPEQYF. Full variable domain (missing parts from reference TRBV5-6 and TRBJ2-7): DAGVTQSPTHLIKTRGQQVTLRCSPKSGHDTVSWYQQALGQGPQFIFQYYEEEERQRGNFPDRFSGHQFPNYSSELNVNALLLGDSALYLCASSLYQAPEQYFGPGTRLTVT.

The chain uses TRBV24-1 and TRBJ2-1; TCRdb names TRBD1, which stays unverified in the absence of DNA. The CDR3 is 14 amino acids. CDR1 and CDR2 from the germline V gene are KGHDR and SFDVKD. CDR3 protein: CATGSQGNYNEQFF.

V gene TRBV7-2 combines with J gene TRBJ1-5; TCRdb lists TRBD1, though no DNA is available to test this call. CDR1 is SGHTA and CDR2 is FQGNSA in the germline V gene. This CDR3 is 17 amino acids long. The CDR3 here is CASSLVQGQGADQPQHF.

This chain joins TRBV28 and TRBJ2-1; lacking DNA, the TRBD1 call made by TCRdb goes unchecked. Germline assignment: CDR1 MDHEN and CDR2 SYDVKM. The CDR3 runs 15 residues. CDR3 region: CASTQRPGQHNEQFF.

The genes are TRBV4-3 and TRBJ1-1; TCRdb selects TRBD1, and the lack of DNA leaves this call unchecked. The CDR3 runs to 16 residues. Germline loops: CDR1 LGHNA, CDR2 YSLEER. This CDR3 is CASSQGSQGPNTEAFF.

The chain is built from TRBV6-6 and TRBJ2-5; TCRdb gives TRBD2 as the D gene, but with no DNA this cannot be confirmed. The CDR3 runs to 18 residues. Germline V CDR1 and CDR2: MNHNY, SVGAGI (reference sequence). The CDR3 reads CASSSPSGGFRNEETQYF.

V and J are TRBV11-2 and TRBJ2-1; TCRdb calls TRBD1, which cannot be checked without DNA. Germline CDR1 reads SGHAT; CDR2 reads FQNNGV. The CDR3 runs to 15 residues. The CDR3 here is CASSLGQGNYNEQFF. Together with reference TRBV11-2 and TRBJ2-1, the CDR3 gives the full variable domain: EAGVAQSPRYKIIEKRQSVAFWCNPISGHATLYWYQQILGQGPKLLIQFQNNGVVDDSQLPKDRFSAERLKGVDSTLKIQPAKLEDSAVYLCASSLGQGNYNEQFFGPGTRLTVL.

V gene TRBV10-3 combines with J gene TRBJ2-3; the D call from TCRdb, TRBD1, cannot be confirmed without DNA. The CDR3 contains 12 residues. CDR1 and CDR2 from the germline V gene are ENHRY and SYGVKD. The CDR3 sequence is CAVDRGQDTQYF.

This CDR3 is CASRGREGFPLHF. The chain carries TRBV4-3 and TRBJ1-6. The CDR3 totals 13 residues. Germline V lookup: CDR1 LGHNA, CDR2 YSLEER.

The V gene is TRBV29-1, the J gene TRBJ2-7; there is no DNA to check the TCRdb D call of TRBD1. This CDR3 region has 13 residues. CDR1 is SQVTM, CDR2 ANQGSEA, per germline. CDR3: CSAGDVGSYEQYF.

The V and J genes are TRBV4-3 and TRBJ2-7; the D call from TCRdb, TRBD1, cannot be confirmed without DNA. Germline V gene sequence: CDR1 LGHNA, CDR2 YSLEER. The CDR3 length is 16 residues. CDR3 in amino acids: CASSQDRGDPHYEQYF.